The 17 T cell receptor beta chains presented below share a single source sample, sequenced in a study of T cell responses to AZD1222 COVID-19 vaccine. Only in-frame clones appear in the TCRdb table, and some are missing; sequencing was by immunoSEQ multiplex PCR. In the table there are approximately 42,000 clones, approximately 90% of which are singletons. Specimen: peripheral blood, collected 28 days after the second AZD1222 dose. The receptors derive from an adult who received the AZD1222 COVID-19 vaccine.

The gene calls are TRBV12-5 and TRBJ1-1, with D unresolved. From germline, CDR1 is LGHNT and CDR2 FRNRAP. CDR3 length equals 13 residues. V dropped 1 base and J dropped 4 bases, with 7 bases sitting between them. CDR3 protein: CASGLGWGTEAFF. The DNA of the CDR3 is TGTGCTAGTGGTTTGGGGTGGGGCACTGAAGCTTTCTTT. The full variable domain, with the rest looked up from reference TRBV12-5 and TRBJ1-1, is DARVTQTPRHKVTEMGQEVTMRCQPILGHNTVFWYRQTMMQGLELLAYFRNRAPLDDSGMPKDRFSAEMPDATLATLKIQPSEPRDSAVYFCASGLGWGTEAFFGQGTRLTVV.

This clone was seen a single time. The chain links TRBV11-2 to TRBJ1-3; 8 bases are a match to TRBD1. Germline CDR1 is SGHAT and CDR2 is FQNNGV. The CDR3 has 15 residues. Germline trimming cut 5 bases from V and 1 base from J; bases unmatched to any gene: 4. CDR3 residues: CASSQGALSGNTIYF. CDR3 nucleotide sequence: TGTGCCAGCAGCCAGGGGGCCCTGTCTGGAAACACCATATATTTT.

The chain joins TRBV7-9 to TRBJ2-3; 10 bases line up with TRBD2. CDR3 length: 15 amino acids. From germline, CDR1 is SEHNR and CDR2 FQNEAQ (reference sequence). The J segment lost 0 bases and the V segment lost 5 bases, leaving 2 bases of the junction unmatched. The DNA of the CDR3 is TGTGCCAGCAGCCTTAGCGGGGGGAGCACAGATACGCAGTATTTT. It translates to CASSLSGGSTDTQYF. The full variable domain, with the rest looked up from reference TRBV7-9 and TRBJ2-3, is DTGVSQNPRHKITKRGQNVTFRCDPISEHNRLYWYRQTLGQGPEFLTYFQNEAQLEKSRLLSDRFSAERPKGSFSTLEIQRTEQGDSAMYLCASSLSGGSTDTQYFGPGTRLTVL.

V and J are TRBV11-3 and TRBJ2-7; maybe TRBD1 (6 bases). The CDR3 extends over 12 amino acids. V was trimmed by 2 bases and J by 5 bases, leaving 7 bases between them. CDR1 and CDR2 from the germline V gene are SGHNT and YENEEA. DNA of the CDR3: TGTGCCAGCAGCTTATCAGGGGACGAGCAGTACTTC. Translating gives CASSLSGDEQYF.

The genes are TRBV5-6 and TRBJ1-1, with unresolved D. Trimming stripped 4 bases from V and 5 bases from J, with 15 bases between. CDR3 length: 14 residues. Germline values: CDR1 SGHDT, CDR2 YYEEEE. The CDR3 sequence: CASSPAGYGTEAFF. DNA for the CDR3: TGTGCCAGCAGCCCGGCCGGGTACGGGACTGAAGCTTTCTTT.

This sequence joins TRBV3-1 (or the pseudogene TRBV3-2) and TRBJ2-7; 9 nucleotides align to TRBD2. The CDR3 has 16 residues. V lost 4 bases and J lost 4; bases outside the gene matches: 11. The germline gives CDR1 LGHDT, CDR2 YNNKEL (reference sequence). The CDR3 protein is CASSLSGGGAWYEQYF. The CDR3 coding sequence is TGTGCCAGCAGCCTCTCCGGCGGGGGGGCCTGGTACGAGCAGTACTTC.

This clone was seen a handful of times. V usage is TRBV18 and J usage is TRBJ1-1, with 7 bases aligning to TRBD1. The germline V gene encodes CDR1 KGHSH and CDR2 LQKENI. The CDR3 sequence is 14 residues long. V shed 4 bases, J shed 5 bases, and the junction held 7 bases outside the gene matches. In nucleotides, the CDR3 is TGTGCCAGCTCACATGACAGGGAGGGGACTGAAGCTTTCTTT. This encodes CASSHDREGTEAFF.

The chain employs TRBV2 and TRBJ2-5, with 8 positions matching TRBD1. CDR1 SNHLY and CDR2 FYNNEI come from the germline V gene. This CDR3 contains 14 residues. The V and J ends lost 6 bases and 5 bases, in that order; junction bases with no gene match: 8. This CDR3 is CASRTTGAEETQYF. The CDR3 coding sequence is TGTGCCAGCAGAACGACAGGGGCCGAGGAGACCCAGTACTTC. The full variable domain, in which reference TRBV2 and TRBJ2-5 provide the parts outside the CDR3, is EPEVTQTPSHQVTQMGQEVILRCVPISNHLYFYWYRQILGQKVEFLVSFYNNEISEKSEIFDDQFSVERPDGSNFTLKIRSTKLEDSAMYFCASRTTGAEETQYFGPGTRLLVL.

The chain links TRBV19 to TRBJ2-3; TRBD1 agrees at 9 bases. V lost 5 bases and J lost 0; bases outside the gene matches: 6. This CDR3 has 16 amino acids. Per the germline V gene, CDR1 is LNHDA and CDR2 is SQIVND (reference sequence). CDR3 protein: CASSESGTGSTDTQYF. The CDR3 DNA follows: TGTGCCAGTAGTGAATCCGGGACAGGGAGCACAGATACGCAGTATTTT.

The chain has TRBV3-1 (or the pseudogene TRBV3-2) and TRBJ1-5; D perhaps matches TRBD1 (6 bases). V was shortened by 1 base and J by 7 bases, with 14 bases between the two germline ends. Looked up from germline, CDR1 is LGHDT and CDR2 is YNNKEL (reference sequence). This CDR3 region has 15 residues. CDR3 DNA sequence: TGTGCCAGCAGCCAAGGTACAGGGACACGACAGCCCCAGCATTTT. This encodes CASSQGTGTRQPQHF.

This clone was found once. V gene TRBV7-2 combines with J gene TRBJ2-5; D is unclear. Germline V gene data show CDR1 as SGHTA and CDR2 as FQGNSA. The V gene lost 9 bases and the J gene lost 4 bases, with 12 bases spanning the gap. The CDR3 sequence is 12 residues long. This chain's CDR3 is CASSWGPETQYF. For the CDR3, the DNA is TGTGCCAGTAGTTGGGGTCCAGAGACCCAGTACTTC.

The chain joins TRBV6-2 or TRBV6-3 to TRBJ2-6; D may be TRBD2 (7 bases). Germline V gene data show CDR1 as MNHEY and CDR2 as SVGEGT. V was shortened by 6 bases and J by 0 bases, with 18 bases between the two germline ends. The CDR3 loop spans 18 amino acids. This CDR3 is CASSPPGGLASGANVLTF. The CDR3 DNA is TGTGCCAGCAGCCCCCCCGGGGGGCTGGCCTCTGGGGCCAACGTCCTGACTTTC.

The chain joins TRBV18 to TRBJ1-1; D might be TRBD1 (6 bases). CDR3 length equals 16 residues. V dropped 3 bases and J dropped 0 bases, with 14 bases sitting between them. The germline CDR1 and CDR2 sequences are KGHSH and LQKENI. As DNA, the CDR3 is TGTGCCAGCTCACCGAGGGGGGGCGAGATGAACACTGAAGCTTTCTTT. It translates to CASSPRGGEMNTEAFF.

The chain is built from TRBV9 and TRBJ2-7; weak D call: TRBD1 (6 bases). The CDR3 length is 13 residues. Trimming left V 3 bases short and J 3 bases short, with 10 bases between. Germline CDR1 is SGDLS and CDR2 is YYNGEE. CDR3 protein: CASSAPQGYEQYF. CDR3 sequence (DNA): TGTGCCAGCAGCGCACCACAGGGCTACGAGCAGTACTTC. The complete variable domain, with remaining parts taken from reference TRBV9 and TRBJ2-7, reads DSGVTQTPKHLITATGQRVTLRCSPRSGDLSVYWYQQSLDQGLQFLIQYYNGEERAKGNILERFSAQQFPDLHSELNLSSLELGDSALYFCASSAPQGYEQYFGPGTRLTVT.

This rearrangement joins TRBV29-1 to TRBJ1-2; D is perhaps TRBD1 (5 bases). The germline V gene encodes CDR1 SQVTM and CDR2 ANQGSEA. The CDR3 totals 13 residues. Trimming removed 2 bases at V and 4 bases at J, with 11 bases between. The CDR3 DNA sequence: TGCAGCGTTGAATGGGTGGGACCCTATGGCTACACCTTC. It codes for CSVEWVGPYGYTF. Combining the CDR3 with reference TRBV29-1 and TRBJ1-2 gives the whole variable domain SAVISQKPSRDICQRGTSLTIQCQVDSQVTMMFWYRQQPGQSLTLIATANQGSEATYESGFVIDKFPISRPNLTFSTLTVSNMSPEDSSIYLCSVEWVGPYGYTFGSGTRLTVV.

The rearrangement uses TRBV11-1 and TRBJ1-2, with TRBD1 matching 8 bases. Germline CDR1 reads SGHAT; CDR2 reads FQDESV (reference sequence). V trimming: 5 bases; J trimming: 7 bases; junction bases outside the gene matches: 6. The CDR3 runs to 13 residues. This CDR3 reads CASSPQGARGYTF. The CDR3 region has the DNA TGTGCCAGCAGCCCTCAGGGGGCGCGTGGCTACACCTTC.

The V gene is TRBV30, the J gene TRBJ2-1; 7 bases map to TRBD1. The CDR3 extends over 13 amino acids. V trimming: 3 bases; J trimming: 5 bases; junction bases outside the gene matches: 4. The germline gives CDR1 GTSNPN, CDR2 SVGIG (reference sequence). The CDR3 loop is CAWRGQHNNEQFF. In DNA, the CDR3 is TGTGCCTGGAGGGGACAGCACAACAATGAGCAGTTCTTC.